This T cell receptor beta chain was recovered during a study of preoperative IRX-2 immunotherapy in early breast cancer (dated by TCRdb to 2018 to 2020). CDR1 and CDR2 are drawn from the germline V gene: SGHDN, FVKESK. The V end loses 5 bases and the J end loses 10 bases, and a stretch of 18 bases separates them. Measured from the cysteine to the phenylalanine, the CDR3 is 13 residues long. Only the CDR3 part of the read is kept: 39 bases, read in frame from the first base. What the treatment or condition label conveys for this sample: preoperative locoregional IRX-2 cytokine immunotherapy. The samples were obtained from a phase Ib study that tested preoperative, locoregional IRX-2 cytokine immunotherapy meant to prime immune responses. The donors were early-stage breast cancer patients who were given IRX-2 prior to surgery. With regard to this clone: The antigen this receptor binds is unknown. It has no much larger one-base neighbor in the sample; base qualities were not kept.

The receptor library was made with the immunoSEQ multiplex PCR assay. TCRdb provides this immuneACCESS table in a form limited to in-frame rearrangements. Some clones are lacking; in checked studies, under half of them reflect an unresolved V gene, and why the rest are absent is not known. In all, the sample holds about 29,000 clones, and 90% of those were seen once. Jointly, the top ten make up 8.5% to 10% of the sample. This sequence uses TRBV14 and TRBJ2-7, and possibly TRBD1, on 6 matching bases. The TCR was taken from a human donor with breast cancer. This material was collected from a patient treated with IRX-2 immunotherapy. The CDR3 protein sequence reads: CASSGRPGQPQYF. The bases are TGTGCCAGCAGCGGAAGACCTGGACAGCCCCAGTACTTC.